The 32 T cell receptor beta chains given below trace back to one sample, sequenced in a study of glioma-infiltrating T cells. Using RNA template, CDR3s of TCR alpha and beta were amplified with iRepertoire arm-PCR. TCRdb analysed the multiplex PCR reads with MiXCR anew, one entry per CDR3 protein. The profile shows around 97,000 distinct CDR3 sequences, about 30% of them singletons. Material for sequencing was glioma tissue, nonneoplastic brain tissue, or PBMCs (not recorded which). The receptors were sampled from a human donor with low-grade glioma or glioblastoma, undergoing nonglioma brain surgery, or in good health (not recorded which).

This clonotype has ten or more counts. The rearrangement links TRBV20-1 to TRBJ2-1; TRBD1 aligns across 7 bases. Germline V CDR1 and CDR2: DFQATT, SNEGSKA (reference sequence). The CDR3 loop spans 18 amino acids. Unmatched junction bases numbered 14, after V lost 0 bases and J lost 3 bases. The CDR3 coding sequence is TGCAGTGCTAGAGATCATCAGACTTTAGGGGGCTTCTACAATGAGCAGTTCTTC. Translation: CSARDHQTLGGFYNEQFF.

This clonotype was recorded at least ten times. The chain recombines TRBV10-3 with TRBJ2-3, with a possible D match to TRBD2 (7 bases). The germline V gene has CDR1 ENHRY and CDR2 SYGVKD. CDR3 length: 14 amino acids. Between the trimmed V and J ends, which lost 7 bases and 4 bases, there was a span of 15 bases. The CDR3 is CAINRGGLADTQYF. CDR3 DNA sequence: TGTGCCATCAATAGGGGGGGGCTAGCAGATACGCAGTATTTT.

This clonotype has more than one count but fewer than ten. The chain employs TRBV19 and TRBJ2-3; 9 bases line up with TRBD1. Losses at the gene ends were 5 bases for V and 5 bases for J; bases not matched to a gene: 8. Germline V CDR1 and CDR2: LNHDA, SQIVND (reference sequence). CDR3 length equals 15 residues. The CDR3 DNA is TGTGCCAGTAGTGTACAGGGGGCCCAAGTAGATACGCAGTATTTT. This encodes CASSVQGAQVDTQYF.

This clonotype was found a few times. The gene calls are TRBV7-3 and TRBJ2-1; a weak D match, TRBD2 (5 bases). The germline V gene encodes CDR1 SGHTA and CDR2 FQGTGA. The germline V and J ends were trimmed by 3 bases and 4 bases, with 13 bases remaining between them. This CDR3 contains 15 residues. The CDR3 sequence: CASSLGATDYNEQFF. CDR3 DNA: TGTGCCAGCAGCTTGGGAGCGACCGATTACAATGAGCAGTTCTTC.

This clonotype came up many times. The rearrangement links TRBV6-1 to TRBJ2-5; 10 nucleotides match TRBD1. In germline, CDR1 is MNHNS, CDR2 SASEGT. The CDR3 has 16 residues. The V gene end was trimmed by 7 bases and the J gene end by 4 bases; junction bases not matched to a gene: 12. Written as DNA, the CDR3 is TGTGCCAGCATTCCCCGGTGGGACAGGGGAGGAGAGACCCAGTACTTC. Translated, it gives CASIPRWDRGGETQYF.

This chain uses TRBV11-3 with TRBJ2-5; D is perhaps TRBD1 or TRBD2 (5 bases each). Trimming removed 1 base from V and 2 bases from J, with 8 bases in between. The germline V gene has CDR1 SGHNT and CDR2 YENEEA. This CDR3 contains 14 residues. CDR3 sequence reads: CASSLGDLQETQYF. The CDR3, as DNA: TGTGCCAGCAGCTTAGGGGACCTTCAAGAGACCCAGTACTTC.

Ten or more counts support this clonotype. The chain employs TRBV6-1 and TRBJ2-2; no firm D call. CDR3 length equals 11 residues. Germline V gives CDR1 MNHNS, CDR2 SASEGT. V was trimmed by 7 bases and J by 13 bases, leaving 13 bases between them. The CDR3 DNA follows: TGTGCCAGCACCCGTAGTTTTAGGCTGTTTTTT. It encodes CASTRSFRLFF.

The genes are TRBV7-2 and TRBJ1-1; 7 nucleotides align to TRBD1. The V gene end was trimmed by 3 bases and the J gene end by 1 base; junction bases not matched to a gene: 2. The germline V gene encodes CDR1 SGHTA and CDR2 FQGNSA. The CDR3 has 14 residues. CDR3 in DNA: TGTGCCAGCAGCTTGGACAGGTCGAACACTGAAGCTTTCTTT. Protein sequence: CASSLDRSNTEAFF.

The chain combines TRBV29-1 with TRBJ1-3, with 8 bases aligning to TRBD1. This CDR3 is built from 13 residues. V lost 7 bases and J lost 2; bases outside the gene matches: 4. Germline loops: CDR1 SQVTM, CDR2 ANQGSEA. The CDR3 DNA follows: TGCAGCGCCAGGGGGCAAACTGGAAACACCATATATTTT. Protein product: CSARGQTGNTIYF.

The chain employs TRBV2 and TRBJ2-7; the D gene could be TRBD1 or TRBD2 (5 bases each). Germline V gene lookup returns CDR1 SNHLY and CDR2 FYNNEI. Trimming cost V 8 bases and J 0 bases, with 11 bases left between them. The CDR3 extends over 13 amino acids. The CDR3 reads CASGTVLSYEQYF. CDR3 in DNA: TGTGCCAGCGGGACGGTACTCTCCTACGAGCAGTACTTC.

V usage is TRBV20-1 and J usage is TRBJ2-3; the match to TRBD2 covers 10 bases. There are 16 residues in the CDR3. V lost 6 bases to trimming and J lost 2 bases; unmatched junction nucleotides: 11. Germline lookup yields CDR1 DFQATT and CDR2 SNEGSKA (reference sequence). Written as DNA, the CDR3 is TGCAGTGCCATAGTCCTAGCGGGGGCGGTCACAGATACGCAGTATTTT. This gives the protein CSAIVLAGAVTDTQYF.

The V call is TRBV5-5, the J call TRBJ2-5; D might be TRBD1 (5 bases). V lost 0 bases, J lost 8 bases, and 14 bases lay in between. CDR1 and CDR2 (germline): SGHKS, YYEKEE (reference sequence). This CDR3 contains 14 residues. The CDR3 reads CASSLGNRLSTQYF. As DNA, the CDR3 is TGTGCCAGCAGCTTGGGGAACAGGCTTTCAACCCAGTACTTC.

This clonotype has ten or more counts. V and J are TRBV28 and TRBJ1-5; D perhaps matches TRBD1 (6 bases). This CDR3 comprises 13 residues. Germline loops: CDR1 MDHEN, CDR2 SYDVKM. V was shortened by 6 bases and J by 4 bases, with 10 bases between the two germline ends. This CDR3 is CASSGQQNQPQHF. The CDR3 DNA follows: TGTGCCAGCAGCGGACAGCAAAATCAGCCCCAGCATTTT.

In its sample, this clonotype was seen a few times. This sequence joins TRBV5-1 and TRBJ2-7, with TRBD2 matching 11 bases. V lost 1 base to trimming and J lost 0 bases; unmatched junction nucleotides: 6. The CDR3 runs to 17 residues. Germline CDR1 reads SGHRS; CDR2 reads YFSETQ. Here the CDR3 reads CASSLLSGGANSYEQYF. The CDR3 DNA is TGCGCCAGCAGCTTGCTTAGCGGGGGGGCCAACTCCTACGAGCAGTACTTC.

This chain links TRBV5-4 with TRBJ1-2, with a tentative D call TRBD1 (5 bases). V was shortened by 0 bases and J by 8 bases, with 14 bases between the two germline ends. Germline CDR1 reads SGHNT; CDR2 reads YYREEE (reference sequence). This CDR3 is built from 14 residues. The CDR3 is CASSLGDPPRGYTF. CDR3 nucleotide sequence: TGTGCCAGCAGCTTGGGGGACCCGCCTCGGGGCTACACCTTC.

Note on this clonotype: A single base separates this from a much larger clone, so it may be a read error. This chain links TRBV7-2 with TRBJ1-1; D is unclear. Trimming took off 6 bases at V and 4 bases at J, with 15 bases between the two ends. In germline, CDR1 is SGHTA, CDR2 FQGNSA. The CDR3 is 14 amino acids. For the CDR3, the DNA is TGTGCCAGCAGATTCCCAGGACTGGGCACTGAAGCTTTCTTT. It is translated as CASRFPGLGTEAFF.

The chain uses TRBV30 and TRBJ1-1; 7 positions match TRBD1. The germline V gene has CDR1 GTSNPN and CDR2 SVGIG (reference sequence). The CDR3 totals 13 residues. J was trimmed by 2 bases and V by 4 bases; bases with no gene match: 4. For the CDR3, the DNA is TGTGCCTGGACAGGGGGAGAAAACACTGAAGCTTTCTTT. Its translation is CAWTGGENTEAFF.

This chain joins TRBV5-1 and TRBJ1-6; maybe TRBD1 (5 bases). The CDR3 has 15 residues. Per germline, CDR1 SGHRS and CDR2 YFSETQ. The V end lost 4 bases, the J end lost 3 bases, and 11 bases lay between the germline ends. This CDR3 reads CASSPGTDYNSPLHF. The CDR3 DNA is TGCGCCAGCAGCCCTGGGACCGACTATAATTCACCCCTCCACTTT. Supplemented by reference TRBV5-1 and TRBJ1-6, the full variable domain reads KAGVTQTPRYLIKTRGQQVTLSCSPISGHRSVSWYQQTPGQGLQFLFEYFSETQRNKGNFPGRFSGRQFSNSRSEMNVSTLELGDSALYLCASSPGTDYNSPLHFGNGTRLTVT.

This clonotype showed up many times. The V call is TRBV6-1, the J call TRBJ1-1; a possible D gene is TRBD1 (6 bases). Germline CDR1 is MNHNS and CDR2 is SASEGT. V lost 5 bases to trimming and J lost 2 bases, with 12 bases between them. CDR3 size: 14 residues. CDR3 nucleotide sequence: TGTGCCAGCAGTTTACAGGGCCCCAACACTGAAGCTTTCTTT. Amino acid sequence: CASSLQGPNTEAFF.

In this sample, this clonotype turned up many times. The CDR3 DNA sequence: TGTGCCAGCTCGGGACCGCTGGAAGTATACGAGCAGTACTTC. This encodes CASSGPLEVYEQYF. V and J are TRBV6-1 and TRBJ2-7; D may correspond to TRBD1 or TRBD2 (5 bases each). Germline V gives CDR1 MNHNS, CDR2 SASEGT. The CDR3 sequence is 14 residues long. V was clipped by 8 bases and J by 4 bases, with 18 bases between them.

This clonotype was recorded a few times. The chain uses TRBV12-3 or TRBV12-4 and TRBJ1-2, with D tentatively TRBD1 (6 bases). This CDR3 has 15 residues. V was pared by 3 bases and J by 2 bases, with 13 bases between. CDR3 nucleotide sequence: TGTGCCAGCAGTTTTGGGGGGGCTTTGAACTATGGCTACACCTTC. This codes for CASSFGGALNYGYTF.

This clonotype appeared many times. CDR3 loop: CSVVLIAKNIQYF. The CDR3 coding sequence is TGCAGTGTGGTTCTCATAGCCAAAAACATTCAGTACTTC. The V gene is TRBV20-1, the J gene TRBJ2-4; D not certain. Trimming shortened V by 7 bases and J by 0 bases, and 10 bases separated the two germline ends. This CDR3 comprises 13 residues. Germline V lookup: CDR1 DFQATT, CDR2 SNEGSKA (reference sequence).

This clonotype was recorded once. The gene calls are TRBV28 and TRBJ1-5; perhaps TRBD1 as D (5 bases). The CDR3 sequence is 14 residues long. The germline CDR1 and CDR2 sequences are MDHEN and SYDVKM. Trimming took 7 bases from V and 11 from J, leaving 21 bases between them. CDR3 nucleotides: TGTGCCAGCACCACCCTCAGGGACGCCCAATCCCAGCATTTT. Protein sequence: CASTTLRDAQSQHF.

To note about this clonotype: A clone one base away is much larger, so this may be a read error. V and J are TRBV7-9 and TRBJ2-1; D remains ambiguous. This CDR3 comprises 17 residues. Trimming cost V 5 bases and J 3 bases, with 20 bases left between them. Germline V gene data show CDR1 as SEHNR and CDR2 as FQNEAQ (reference sequence). The CDR3 region has the DNA TGTGCCAGCAGCCCCCCCCATACTCCACCCAACTACAATGAGCAGTTCTTC. Protein sequence: CASSPPHTPPNYNEQFF.

This clonotype has ten or more counts. The J gene is TRBJ1-1, the V gene TRBV7-8, with 8 bases identical to TRBD1. CDR3 length: 14 residues. The V gene end was trimmed by 5 bases and the J gene end by 1 base; junction bases not matched to a gene: 3. Germline CDR1 and CDR2: SGHVS and FQNEAQ. The CDR3 DNA reads TGTGCCAGCAGCCATGGACAGGGGAACACTGAAGCTTTCTTT. It is translated as CASSHGQGNTEAFF.

V is TRBV7-8 and J is TRBJ2-2; D not certain. From germline, CDR1 is SGHVS and CDR2 FQNEAQ. The CDR3 sequence is 14 residues long. Trimming took off 8 bases at V and 6 bases at J, with 16 bases between the two ends. The CDR3 DNA follows: TGTGCCAGCGCCCGACCGGACCTGGCCGGGGAGCTGTTTTTT. It encodes CASARPDLAGELFF.

The sample holds a few counts of this clonotype. A read error is possible here, since a much larger clone lies one base away. The chain carries TRBV12-3 or TRBV12-4 and TRBJ1-5, with a weak D call TRBD1 (5 bases). The CDR3 sequence is 14 residues long. The DNA for the CDR3 is TGTGCCAACAGTAACAGGCTCCACAATCAGCCCCAGCATTTT. It yields the protein CANSNRLHNQPQHF.

Many counts were recorded for this clonotype. V and J are TRBV10-3 and TRBJ1-1; no firm D call. Trimming shortened V by 10 bases and J by 0 bases, and 9 bases separated the two germline ends. The CDR3 is 12 residues long. Germline V gene sequence: CDR1 ENHRY, CDR2 SYGVKD. The DNA of the CDR3 is TGTGCCACCCGAAATTTGAACACTGAAGCTTTCTTT. Translated: CATRNLNTEAFF.

About this clonotype: One end of the junction varies from germline; a read error may be responsible. This chain connects TRBV6-2 or TRBV6-3 to TRBJ2-1; D possibly corresponds to TRBD1 (5 bases). This CDR3 spans 16 amino acids. Germline assignment: CDR1 MNHEY and CDR2 SVGEGT. This CDR3 reads CASCDQDTASYNEQFF. In DNA form, the CDR3 reads TGCGCCAGCTGCGACCAGGACACAGCCTCCTACAATGAGCAGTTCTTC.

This clonotype turned up a few times. V and J are TRBV28 and TRBJ1-4, with 12 bases that match TRBD1. The trim removed 7 bases at V and 6 bases at J, leaving 15 bases unmatched. The CDR3 covers 18 residues. CDR1 is MDHEN, CDR2 SYDVKM, per germline. The CDR3 region has the DNA TGTGCCAGCACCACTCTCCGGGACAGGGGGCGGGGGTATGAAAAACTGTTTTTT. It specifies CASTTLRDRGRGYEKLFF.

This clonotype was counted only a few times. The CDR3: CAISIGDNTDTQYF. CDR3 bases: TGTGCCATCAGCATAGGGGACAACACAGATACGCAGTATTTT. The V and J genes are TRBV10-3 and TRBJ2-3, with a possible D match to TRBD1 (6 bases). CDR1 and CDR2 (germline): ENHRY, SYGVKD. Deletions cut 6 bases from V and 2 bases from J, with 12 bases between. This CDR3 is 14 amino acids long.

This clonotype has a handful of counts. The rearrangement uses TRBV5-1 and TRBJ2-5, with TRBD2 as a possible D gene (5 bases). The CDR3 runs 15 residues. V lost 4 bases, J lost 2 bases, and 15 bases lay in between. Per the germline V gene, CDR1 is SGHRS and CDR2 is YFSETQ. CDR3 loop: CASSRATTGQETQYF. As DNA, the CDR3 is TGCGCCAGCAGCAGGGCGACAACGGGACAAGAGACCCAGTACTTC.